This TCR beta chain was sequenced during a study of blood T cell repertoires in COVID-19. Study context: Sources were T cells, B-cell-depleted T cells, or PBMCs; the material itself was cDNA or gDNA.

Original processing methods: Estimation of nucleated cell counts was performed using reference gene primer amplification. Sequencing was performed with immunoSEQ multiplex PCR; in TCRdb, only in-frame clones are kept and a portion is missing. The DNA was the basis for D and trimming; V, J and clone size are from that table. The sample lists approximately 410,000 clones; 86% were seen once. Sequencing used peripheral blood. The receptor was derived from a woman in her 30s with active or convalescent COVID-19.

For the CDR3, the DNA is TGTGCCAGCACTCAGTATCAGGAAGCGAACACTGAAGCTTTCTTT. It is translated as CASTQYQEANTEAFF. The chain combines TRBV2 with TRBJ1-1; D gene unclear. The CDR3 consists of 15 residues. V lost 7 bases and J lost 1, with 16 bases in between. Germline lookup yields CDR1 SNHLY and CDR2 FYNNEI.